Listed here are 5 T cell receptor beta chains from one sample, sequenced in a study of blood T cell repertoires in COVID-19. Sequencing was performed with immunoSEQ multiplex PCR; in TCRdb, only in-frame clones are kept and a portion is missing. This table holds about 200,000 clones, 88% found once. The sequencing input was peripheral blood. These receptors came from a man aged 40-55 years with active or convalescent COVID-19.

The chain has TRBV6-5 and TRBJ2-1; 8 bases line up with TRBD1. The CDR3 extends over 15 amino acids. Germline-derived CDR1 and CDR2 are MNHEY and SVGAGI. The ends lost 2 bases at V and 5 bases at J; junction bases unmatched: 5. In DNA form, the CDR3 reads TGTGCCAGCAGTTACGGGCAGGGGGCGGACAATGAGCAGTTCTTC. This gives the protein CASSYGQGADNEQFF.

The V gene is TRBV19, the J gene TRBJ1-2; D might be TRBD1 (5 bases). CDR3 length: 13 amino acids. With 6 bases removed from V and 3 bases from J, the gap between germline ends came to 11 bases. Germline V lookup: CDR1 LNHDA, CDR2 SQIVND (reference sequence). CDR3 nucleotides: TGTGCCAGTAGCGTTAGGGGCTACTATGGCTACACCTTC. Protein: CASSVRGYYGYTF.

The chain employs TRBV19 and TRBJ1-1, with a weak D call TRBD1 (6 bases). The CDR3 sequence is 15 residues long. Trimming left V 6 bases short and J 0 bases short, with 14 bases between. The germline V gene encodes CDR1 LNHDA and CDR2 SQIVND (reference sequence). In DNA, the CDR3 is TGTGCCAGTAGCTTACAGGGTGGGTTGAACACTGAAGCTTTCTTT. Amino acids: CASSLQGGLNTEAFF. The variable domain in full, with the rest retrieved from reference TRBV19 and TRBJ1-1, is DGGITQSPKYLFRKEGQNVTLSCEQNLNHDAMYWYRQDPGQGLRLIYYSQIVNDFQKGDIAEGYSVSREKKESFPLTVTSAQKNPTAFYLCASSLQGGLNTEAFFGQGTRLTVV.

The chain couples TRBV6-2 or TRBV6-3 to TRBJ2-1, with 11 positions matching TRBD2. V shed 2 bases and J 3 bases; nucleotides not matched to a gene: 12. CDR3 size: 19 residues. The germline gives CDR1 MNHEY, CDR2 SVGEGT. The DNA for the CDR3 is TGTGCCAGCAGTTACCCGCTAGCGGGGGGCCGGCTTAACTACAATGAGCAGTTCTTC. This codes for CASSYPLAGGRLNYNEQFF.

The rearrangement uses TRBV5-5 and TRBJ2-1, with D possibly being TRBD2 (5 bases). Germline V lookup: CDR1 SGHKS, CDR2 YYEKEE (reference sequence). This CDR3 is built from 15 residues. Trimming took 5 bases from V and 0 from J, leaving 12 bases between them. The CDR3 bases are TGTGCCAGCAGACCAAGCGGTGGCTCCTACAATGAGCAGTTCTTC. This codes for CASRPSGGSYNEQFF.